This entry features one T cell receptor (beta chain) sequence. Antigen specificity is unknown. Sequencing was at deep level. Once extracted for a subset, genomic DNA was divided evenly among several immunoSEQ plates. Here immunoSEQ multiplex PCR was the method, and the copy in TCRdb shows in-frame clones only, minus some. The sample consists of about 450,000 clones, around 80% of them appearing once. This sample stems from a study of shared clonotypes between healthy human individuals. Study-level findings and limits: It was expected that sequencing depth would affect clonotype sharing among donors.

Sequences were obtained from PBMCs. The clonotype was recovered from a woman in her thirties or forties in good health. Some clones in this sample may be carry-over from other donors' samples.

The CDR3 protein is CAATLGRRSTDTQYF. DNA for the CDR3: TGTGCCGCTACTTTGGGAAGGCGGAGCACAGATACGCAGTATTTT. The chain uses TRBV6-1 and TRBJ2-3; D unresolved. Trimming removed 11 bases from V and 0 bases from J, with 18 bases in between. This CDR3 contains 15 residues. Germline V gene lookup returns CDR1 MNHNS and CDR2 SASEGT.